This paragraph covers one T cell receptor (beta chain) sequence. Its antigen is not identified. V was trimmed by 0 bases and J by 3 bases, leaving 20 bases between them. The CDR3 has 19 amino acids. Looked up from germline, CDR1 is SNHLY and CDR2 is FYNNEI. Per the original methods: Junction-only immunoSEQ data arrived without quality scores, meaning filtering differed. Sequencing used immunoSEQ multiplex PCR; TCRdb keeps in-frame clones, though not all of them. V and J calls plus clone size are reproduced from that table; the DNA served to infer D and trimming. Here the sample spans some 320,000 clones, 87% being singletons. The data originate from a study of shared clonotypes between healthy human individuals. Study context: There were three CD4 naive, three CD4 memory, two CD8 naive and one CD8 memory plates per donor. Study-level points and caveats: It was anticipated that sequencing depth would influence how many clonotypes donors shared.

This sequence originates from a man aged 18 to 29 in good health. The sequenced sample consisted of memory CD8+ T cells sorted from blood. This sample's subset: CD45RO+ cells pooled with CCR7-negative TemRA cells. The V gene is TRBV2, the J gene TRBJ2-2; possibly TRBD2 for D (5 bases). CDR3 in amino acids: CASSEALHIALQDTGELFF. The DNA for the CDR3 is TGTGCCAGCAGTGAAGCGCTTCATATAGCGCTTCAGGACACCGGGGAGCTGTTTTTT. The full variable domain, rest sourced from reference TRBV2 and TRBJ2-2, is EPEVTQTPSHQVTQMGQEVILRCVPISNHLYFYWYRQILGQKVEFLVSFYNNEISEKSEIFDDQFSVERPDGSNFTLKIRSTKLEDSAMYFCASSEALHIALQDTGELFFGEGSRLTVL.